Following are 8 T cell receptor beta chains from one sample sequenced in a study of control samples from healthy donors and cancer patients. Libraries were prepared by immunoSEQ multiplex PCR; TCRdb keeps only in-frame clonotypes and omits some of them. The table shows approximately 70,000 clones, with roughly 90% occurring only once. The specimen was PBMCs. These receptors all come from a man in his sixties with lung cancer.

The chain couples TRBV5-4 to TRBJ1-3; unclear D gene. The CDR3 runs 14 residues. Germline CDR1 reads SGHNT; CDR2 reads YYREEE (reference sequence). V gave up 5 bases and J gave up 8 bases, with 17 bases separating them. As DNA, the CDR3 is TGTGCCAGCAGGCGGGGAGGAATCCAAGACACCATATATTTT. Amino acids: CASRRGGIQDTIYF.

V usage is TRBV7-3 and J usage is TRBJ2-7; D not certain. This CDR3 comprises 15 residues. Trimming stripped 5 bases from V and 0 bases from J, with 14 bases between. Looked up from germline, CDR1 is SGHTA and CDR2 is FQGTGA. The CDR3 region is CASSPALASSYEQYF. The CDR3 DNA reads as TGTGCCAGCAGCCCAGCATTAGCTAGCTCCTACGAGCAGTACTTC.

The J gene is TRBJ1-3, the V gene TRBV5-1; 7 bases align to TRBD1. The germline V gene has CDR1 SGHRS and CDR2 YFSETQ. J gave up 3 bases and V 0 bases, and 3 bases lay outside the gene matches. The length of the CDR3 is 15 residues. In DNA, the CDR3 is TGCGCCAGCAGCTTGGCAACAGGGGTTGGAAACACCATATATTTT. Translated: CASSLATGVGNTIYF.

The V call is TRBV10-1, the J call TRBJ1-5; the D is unclear. V was clipped by 2 bases and J by 3 bases, with 14 bases between them. There are 16 residues in the CDR3. Germline V gene lookup returns CDR1 WNHNN and CDR2 SYGVQD (reference sequence). Here the CDR3 reads CASSELGGKFNQPQHF. CDR3 coding DNA: TGCGCCAGCAGTGAGCTTGGCGGGAAATTCAATCAGCCCCAGCATTTT.

The V gene is TRBV5-8, the J gene TRBJ2-4; TRBD2 might be the D (5 bases). The V and J ends lost 0 bases and 0 bases respectively, with 7 bases between them. The germline V gene encodes CDR1 SGHTS and CDR2 YDEGEE. This CDR3 is built from 15 residues. Here the CDR3 DNA reads TGTGCCAGCAGCTTGGAAGAGGGAGCCAAAAACATTCAGTACTTC. This translates into CASSLEEGAKNIQYF.

This rearrangement joins TRBV19 to TRBJ1-4, with a tentative D call TRBD1 (6 bases). Germline CDR1 and CDR2: LNHDA and SQIVND (reference sequence). The CDR3 runs to 15 residues. Deletions cut 9 bases from V and 5 bases from J, with 19 bases between. As DNA, the CDR3 is TGTGCCAGCGGCGGTACGGGACAAAGAAATGAAAAACTGTTTTTT. Protein: CASGGTGQRNEKLFF.

This chain uses TRBV4-1 with TRBJ2-2; D ambiguous. Trimming took 5 bases from V and 8 from J, leaving 15 bases between them. The germline V gene encodes CDR1 MGHRA and CDR2 YSYEKL. The CDR3 is 14 residues long. CDR3 nucleotides: TGCGCCAGCAGCTACAGAAATTCGGCTGGGGAGCTGTTTTTT. This sequence encodes CASSYRNSAGELFF.

This chain links TRBV7-2 with TRBJ1-1; D call uncertain. Germline-derived CDR1 and CDR2 are SGHTA and FQGNSA. The CDR3 sequence is 13 residues long. The ends were cut back, 3 bases at V and 3 bases at J, with 8 bases in the middle. The CDR3 loop reads CASSFDTYTEAFF. The CDR3 DNA reads TGTGCCAGCAGCTTTGACACCTACACTGAAGCTTTCTTT.